The 22 T cell receptor beta chains below all came from one sample that was sequenced in a study of beta chain features in type 1 diabetes. Expressed TCRB transcripts were sequenced, since all the RNA that had been isolated was reverse transcribed. Only in-frame clones appear in the TCRdb table, and some are missing; sequencing was by immunoSEQ multiplex PCR. The sample yields almost 350,000 clones, around 9% seen once. Study-level points and caveats: Shortening of TCRB CDR3s, moderate but significant, appeared in all four CD4+ subsets of Type 1 diabetes patients.

Their antigens are not known. Sequencing used central memory CD4+ T cells from blood. The source of these receptors is a man aged 25-45 years with type 1 diabetes.

This clone was picked up a small number of times. This chain joins TRBV19 and TRBJ2-1; D is perhaps TRBD2 (6 bases). Looked up from germline, CDR1 is LNHDA and CDR2 is SQIVND (reference sequence). V was trimmed by 1 base and J by 10 bases, leaving 11 bases between them. CDR3 length: 13 residues. CDR3 nucleotides: TGTGCCAGTAGTATAGTTTTGGGGGGAGAGCAGTTCTTC. Encoded protein: CASSIVLGGEQFF.

The chain couples TRBV4-1 to TRBJ1-6; D is possibly TRBD1 (6 bases). This CDR3 is 16 amino acids long. V was trimmed by 0 bases and J by 7 bases, leaving 13 bases between them. The germline CDR1 and CDR2 sequences are MGHRA and YSYEKL. The CDR3 protein is CASSQETGGVNSPLHF. CDR3 nucleotides: TGCGCCAGCAGCCAAGAAACTGGGGGCGTCAATTCACCCCTCCACTTT.

About this clone itself: The sample holds other DNA sequences that translate to the same CDR3. J is TRBJ2-5 and V is TRBV20-1; 7 nucleotides line up with TRBD1. CDR1 and CDR2 (germline): DFQATT, SNEGSKA (reference sequence). CDR3 length equals 10 residues. Germline trimming cut 8 bases from V and 4 bases from J; bases unmatched to any gene: 1. CDR3 protein: CSSGGETQYF. As DNA, the CDR3 is TGCAGTTCAGGGGGAGAGACCCAGTACTTC.

This clone was recorded many times. The chain links TRBV15 to TRBJ2-2; the D gene is possibly TRBD1 (6 bases). V was trimmed by 5 bases and J by 1 base, leaving 8 bases between them. The CDR3 extends over 14 amino acids. The germline CDR1 and CDR2 sequences are LNHNV and YYDKDF (reference sequence). CDR3 sequence (DNA): TGTGCCACCAGCTGGGGACAGAACACCGGGGAGCTGTTTTTT. Protein sequence: CATSWGQNTGELFF.

This clone turned up a few times. This chain connects TRBV2 to TRBJ1-2; 9 bases agree with TRBD1. Germline CDR1 and CDR2: SNHLY and FYNNEI. The ends lost 11 bases at V and 4 bases at J; junction bases unmatched: 8. CDR3 length: 13 residues. CDR3 nucleotide sequence: TGTGCCGACAGACAGGGGGTCGGCTATGGCTACACCTTC. Its protein product is CADRQGVGYGYTF.

The chain couples TRBV11-2 to TRBJ2-7, with a tentative D call TRBD1 (6 bases). From germline, CDR1 is SGHAT and CDR2 FQNNGV. Trimming took off 5 bases at V and 9 bases at J, with 14 bases between the two ends. CDR3 size: 12 residues. The CDR3 bases are TGTGCCAGCAGCCCCAGGACAGTGGGGCAGTACTTC. Translated, it gives CASSPRTVGQYF.

There are a few counts of this clone. The chain recombines TRBV9 with TRBJ2-3; D gene unclear. V shed 1 base and J shed 0 bases, with 9 bases lying between them. CDR3 length equals 15 residues. Germline V gene lookup returns CDR1 SGDLS and CDR2 YYNGEE. CDR3 amino acids: CASSVWSSSTDTQYF. The CDR3 DNA reads TGTGCCAGCAGCGTATGGAGTAGTAGCACAGATACGCAGTATTTT.

The chain uses TRBV6-5 and TRBJ1-1; D is undetermined. The V and J ends lost 2 bases and 1 base respectively, with 8 bases between them. CDR1 is MNHEY and CDR2 is SVGAGI in the germline V gene. The CDR3 extends over 14 amino acids. CDR3 protein: CASSYRGRNTEAFF. In DNA, the CDR3 is TGTGCCAGCAGTTACCGAGGCAGGAACACTGAAGCTTTCTTT.

This clone was observed a handful of times. This chain connects TRBV7-6 to TRBJ1-3; no clear D gene. This CDR3 region has 13 residues. Germline values: CDR1 SGHVS, CDR2 FNYEAQ. V gave up 2 bases and J gave up 3 bases, with 5 bases separating them. The CDR3 region has the DNA TGTGCCAGCAGCTTAAGTGATGGAAACACCATATATTTT. Amino acid sequence: CASSLSDGNTIYF.

The rearrangement uses TRBV2 and TRBJ1-1, with D perhaps matching TRBD1 (5 bases). Deletions cut 5 bases from V and 0 bases from J, with 10 bases between. Germline CDR1 is SNHLY and CDR2 is FYNNEI. The CDR3 length is 14 residues. The DNA of the CDR3 is TGTGCCAGCAGTAAAGACAGAATGAACACTGAAGCTTTCTTT. Protein sequence: CASSKDRMNTEAFF.

This clone has a handful of counts. V gene TRBV5-1 combines with J gene TRBJ2-1; the D gene is possibly TRBD2 (5 bases). CDR3 length: 15 residues. CDR1 and CDR2 (germline): SGHRS, YFSETQ. The V gene lost 2 bases and the J gene lost 5 bases, with 14 bases spanning the gap. Here the CDR3 reads CASSFSPRADNEQFF. The DNA of the CDR3 is TGCGCCAGCAGCTTCAGCCCGCGGGCGGACAATGAGCAGTTCTTC.

Only a few counts were recorded for this clone. This chain links TRBV29-1 with TRBJ1-2; no clear D gene. This CDR3 contains 12 residues. V lost 5 bases and J lost 6, with 13 bases in between. The germline gives CDR1 SQVTM, CDR2 ANQGSEA. CDR3 nucleotides: TGCAGCGTTAATTACGCTTCGGATGGCTACACCTTC. Its protein is CSVNYASDGYTF.

This clone has only a few counts. This sequence joins TRBV25-1 and TRBJ2-3; TRBD2 aligns across 8 bases. The CDR3 sequence is 16 residues long. The V segment lost 3 bases and the J segment 3 bases; nucleotides outside the gene matches: 8. From germline, CDR1 is MGHDK and CDR2 SYGVNS. CDR3: CASSERGAGKTDTQYF. The CDR3 region has the DNA TGTGCCAGCAGTGAGCGGGGGGCAGGAAAGACAGATACGCAGTATTTT.

This clone was observed a few times. The chain recombines TRBV11-2 with TRBJ2-5; TRBD2 agrees at 8 bases. From germline, CDR1 is SGHAT and CDR2 FQNNGV. Unmatched junction bases numbered 11, after V lost 0 bases and J lost 5 bases. The CDR3 covers 17 residues. For the CDR3, the DNA is TGTGCCAGCAGCTTAGATTATCGGCTCGCGGGGGGTGAGACCCAGTACTTC. Translation gives CASSLDYRLAGGETQYF. The full variable domain, with the rest looked up from reference TRBV11-2 and TRBJ2-5, is EAGVAQSPRYKIIEKRQSVAFWCNPISGHATLYWYQQILGQGPKLLIQFQNNGVVDDSQLPKDRFSAERLKGVDSTLKIQPAKLEDSAVYLCASSLDYRLAGGETQYFGPGTRLLVL.

The chain uses TRBV28 and TRBJ1-1, with D possibly matching TRBD1 (5 bases). The CDR3 has 17 residues. With 10 bases removed from V and 5 bases from J, the gap between germline ends came to 29 bases. Germline V CDR1 and CDR2: MDHEN, SYDVKM. The CDR3 loop reads CAISGSGQFLSGTEAFF. The CDR3 region has the DNA TGTGCCATTTCGGGTTCGGGGCAATTCCTCTCGGGGACTGAAGCTTTCTTT.

In its sample, this clone was seen a few times. The chain recombines TRBV20-1 with TRBJ1-1; the D is unclear. V was pared by 4 bases and J by 5 bases, with 8 bases between. The CDR3 consists of 11 residues. Germline CDR1 is DFQATT and CDR2 is SNEGSKA (reference sequence). CDR3 nucleotides: TGCAGTGCTACGATTCAAACTGAAGCTTTCTTT. This encodes CSATIQTEAFF.

The chain couples TRBV28 to TRBJ1-1; D not certain. The V and J ends lost 7 bases and 0 bases respectively, with 6 bases between them. In germline, CDR1 is MDHEN, CDR2 SYDVKM. This CDR3 has 12 amino acids. Written as DNA, the CDR3 is TGTGCCAGCAAACCCCTGAACACTGAAGCTTTCTTT. It specifies CASKPLNTEAFF.

The chain carries TRBV29-1 and TRBJ2-7; 10 bases align to TRBD2. The CDR3 has 15 residues. Germline V gives CDR1 SQVTM, CDR2 ANQGSEA. After removal of 7 bases from V and 0 bases from J, the junction contained 9 bases not matched to a gene. The CDR3 sequence: CSAEGASGGSYEQYF. CDR3 DNA sequence: TGCAGCGCGGAAGGGGCTAGCGGGGGCTCCTACGAGCAGTACTTC.

The chain has TRBV21-1 and TRBJ2-1. TRBV21-1 is shown as a pseudogene. This CDR3 has 16 amino acids. The CDR3 loop reads CASTQKEADGYNEQFF. The CDR3, as DNA: TGTGCCAGCACCCAAAAAGAGGCGGACGGTTACAATGAGCAGTTCTTC.

V gene TRBV7-9 combines with J gene TRBJ2-7, with no clear D. The V gene's germline CDR1 is SEHNR and CDR2 FQNEAQ (reference sequence). The CDR3 sequence is 12 residues long. V lost 7 bases, J lost 5 bases, and 12 bases lay in between. The CDR3 sequence: CASTSDQDEQYF. CDR3 nucleotides: TGTGCCAGCACCTCAGACCAAGACGAGCAGTACTTC.

In this sample, this clone turned up a few times. This chain links TRBV7-2 with TRBJ2-3; D gene unclear. V lost 5 bases and J 0 bases, leaving 9 bases between the germline ends. CDR1 is SGHTA and CDR2 is FQGNSA in the germline V gene. This CDR3 spans 14 amino acids. In DNA, the CDR3 is TGTGCCAGCAGCACTTACTTAAGCACAGATACGCAGTATTTT. Residues: CASSTYLSTDTQYF.

This clone showed up just a few times. This chain links TRBV27 with TRBJ2-3; TRBD1 matches 10 bases. This CDR3 is 16 amino acids long. CDR1 is MNHEY and CDR2 is SMNVEV in the germline V gene (reference sequence). Germline trimming cut 10 bases from V and 2 bases from J; bases unmatched to any gene: 12. CDR3 in DNA: TGTGCCATCGACCTATCGGGACAGGGGCCCACAGATACGCAGTATTTT. This translates into CAIDLSGQGPTDTQYF.